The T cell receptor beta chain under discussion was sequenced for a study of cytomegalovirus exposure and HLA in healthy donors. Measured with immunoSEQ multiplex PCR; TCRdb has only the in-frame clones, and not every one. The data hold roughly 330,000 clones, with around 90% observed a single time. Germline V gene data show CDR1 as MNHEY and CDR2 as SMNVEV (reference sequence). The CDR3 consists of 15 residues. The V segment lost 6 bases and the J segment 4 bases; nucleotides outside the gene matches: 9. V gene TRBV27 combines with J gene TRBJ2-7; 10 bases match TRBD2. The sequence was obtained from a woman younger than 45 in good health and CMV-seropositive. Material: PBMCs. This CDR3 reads CASSNLAGAGYEQYF. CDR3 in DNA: TGTGCCAGCAGCAACCTAGCGGGAGCTGGGTACGAGCAGTACTTC.